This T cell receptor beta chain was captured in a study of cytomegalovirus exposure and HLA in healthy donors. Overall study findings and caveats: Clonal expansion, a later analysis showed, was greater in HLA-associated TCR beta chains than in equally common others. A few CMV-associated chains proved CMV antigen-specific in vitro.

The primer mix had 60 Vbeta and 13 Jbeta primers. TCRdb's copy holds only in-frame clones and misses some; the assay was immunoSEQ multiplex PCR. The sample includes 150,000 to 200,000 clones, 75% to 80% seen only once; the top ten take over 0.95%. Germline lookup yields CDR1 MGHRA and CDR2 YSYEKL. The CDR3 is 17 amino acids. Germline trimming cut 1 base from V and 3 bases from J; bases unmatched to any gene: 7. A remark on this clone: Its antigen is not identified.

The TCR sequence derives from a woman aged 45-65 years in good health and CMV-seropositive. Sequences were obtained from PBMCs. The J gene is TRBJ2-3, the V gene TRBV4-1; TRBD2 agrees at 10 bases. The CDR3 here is CASSQADLAGGTDTQYF. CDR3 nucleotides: TGCGCCAGCAGCCAAGCCGACTTAGCGGGGGGAACAGATACGCAGTATTTT.